A selection of T cell receptor beta chains follows, all from one sample in a study of blood T cell repertoires in COVID-19. Sequencing used immunoSEQ multiplex PCR; TCRdb keeps in-frame clones, though not all of them. This sample carries 40,000 to 50,000 clones, over 85% of them seen once, and the ten largest clones take about 3.8%. The sample was peripheral blood. Receptors were obtained from a human donor in a cohort sampled during active COVID-19. Both conserved end residues are part of each CDR3. D genes are given only for firm matches. Only part of the rows carry a size: once, few, many, or a class if the clone is expanded.

d_call	v_call	clone_size	j_call	cdr3_aa
-	TRBV6-5	-	TRBJ1-2	CASSYSGQSRRGYTF
-	TRBV24-1	-	TRBJ1-2	CATSDWDNWGGYTF
-	TRBV3-1/TRBV3-2	-	TRBJ1-2	CASSQLDGRGYTF
TRBD1	TRBV19	-	TRBJ2-7	CASTGTAYEQYF
-	TRBV9	-	TRBJ1-1	CASSVAQGRNTEAFF
-	TRBV11-2	-	TRBJ2-7	CASSRSNDEQYF
-	TRBV9	-	TRBJ2-2	CASSELQGNTGELFF
-	TRBV15	-	TRBJ2-7	CATSRGPISGYEQYF
-	TRBV12-3/TRBV12-4	-	TRBJ1-1	CASTSGTEAFF
-	TRBV6-5	once	TRBJ1-1	CASIDQGMNTEAFF
-	TRBV29-1	-	TRBJ1-1	CSWTPGTLTNTEAFF
-	TRBV28	-	TRBJ1-6	CASSSERRSPLHF
TRBD2	TRBV10-2	-	TRBJ2-7	CASSAWTSSHEQYF
-	TRBV5-1	once	TRBJ1-6	CASSGGSGHNSPLHF
-	TRBV19	-	TRBJ1-4	CATRGGPNEKLFF
TRBD1	TRBV12-3/TRBV12-4	-	TRBJ2-7	CASGQTGFYEQYF
TRBD1	TRBV9	-	TRBJ2-7	CASSVGGQGAYEQYF